These 31 T cell receptor beta chains were sequenced from one sample in a study of vaccination effects on CD4 cells after COVID-19. At the end of approximately 10 days of culture, CD4+ T cells were isolated. Each participant was administered two doses of either the BNT162b2 or the mRNA-1273 vaccine. Clones were sequenced by immunoSEQ multiplex PCR, and TCRdb holds only the in-frame ones, with some missing. The table lists tens of thousands of clones, about 67% of them singletons, with roughly 2% in the top ten. Their specific antigens are unknown. The sequenced sample was CD4+ T cells from PBMCs cultured without peptide, obtained after COVID-19 vaccination. The receptors were gathered from a human donor who received a COVID-19 vaccine.

This clone was recorded a few times. The CDR3 DNA reads as TGTGCCAGCAGCGGATTAGGGGATGCCTACGAGCAGTACGTC. As protein: CASSGLGDAYEQYV. The rearrangement uses TRBV2 and TRBJ2-7; the D gene is possibly TRBD1 (5 bases). The CDR3 contains 14 residues. Germline loops: CDR1 SNHLY, CDR2 FYNNEI. The V and J ends lost 6 bases and 2 bases respectively, with 14 bases between them.

The sample holds one count of this clone. The genes are TRBV29-1 and TRBJ1-1; no clear D. V lost 5 bases and J 1 base, leaving 2 bases between the germline ends. The CDR3 contains 10 residues. The germline V gene has CDR1 SQVTM and CDR2 ANQGSEA. CDR3 protein: CSVSNTEAFF. CDR3 DNA: TGCAGCGTTTCGAACACTGAAGCTTTCTTT. The variable domain in full, with the rest retrieved from reference TRBV29-1 and TRBJ1-1, is SAVISQKPSRDICQRGTSLTIQCQVDSQVTMMFWYRQQPGQSLTLIATANQGSEATYESGFVIDKFPISRPNLTFSTLTVSNMSPEDSSIYLCSVSNTEAFFGQGTRLTVV.

This chain links TRBV7-2 with TRBJ2-7; D not resolved. The CDR3 has 14 residues. The V end was cut by 2 bases, the J end by 0 bases, with 8 bases between. The germline CDR1 and CDR2 sequences are SGHTA and FQGNSA. Here the CDR3 reads CASSLSAASYEQYV. CDR3 DNA sequence: TGTGCCAGCAGCTTATCTGCCGCCTCCTACGAGCAGTACGTC.

The genes are TRBV10-3 and TRBJ2-3; D is perhaps TRBD1 (7 bases). Germline V gene lookup returns CDR1 ENHRY and CDR2 SYGVKD. This CDR3 region has 16 residues. V lost 10 bases to trimming and J lost 2 bases, with 22 bases between them. CDR3 protein: CATGARQGLVTDTQYF. DNA of the CDR3: TGTGCCACCGGCGCAAGACAGGGACTCGTCACAGATACGCAGTATTTT.

V is TRBV10-3 and J is TRBJ2-2, with 9 bases lining up with TRBD2. CDR1 and CDR2 from the germline V gene are ENHRY and SYGVKD. Germline trimming cut 0 bases from V and 0 bases from J; bases unmatched to any gene: 2. This CDR3 comprises 17 residues. The CDR3 spells CAISESAGGPNTGELFF. The CDR3 nucleotides read TGTGCCATCAGTGAGTCGGCGGGGGGGCCGAACACCGGGGAGCTGTTTTTT.

The V gene is TRBV2, the J gene TRBJ1-1; possibly TRBD1 for D (5 bases). V was clipped by 5 bases and J by 5 bases, with 15 bases between them. CDR3 length: 14 residues. Germline loops: CDR1 SNHLY, CDR2 FYNNEI. The chain's CDR3 is CASSIEQGETEAFF. The CDR3 DNA is TGTGCCAGCAGTATTGAGCAGGGTGAGACTGAAGCTTTCTTT. Variable domain in full (rest from reference TRBV2 and TRBJ1-1): EPEVTQTPSHQVTQMGQEVILRCVPISNHLYFYWYRQILGQKVEFLVSFYNNEISEKSEIFDDQFSVERPDGSNFTLKIRSTKLEDSAMYFCASSIEQGETEAFFGQGTRLTVV.

This clone has more than one count but fewer than ten. The CDR3 sequence: CAWTWGNYGYTF. In DNA, the CDR3 is TGTGCCTGGACGTGGGGCAACTATGGCTACACCTTC. J is TRBJ1-2 and V is TRBV30, with D possibly TRBD1 on 5 matching bases. The CDR3 runs 12 residues. Germline CDR1 reads GTSNPN; CDR2 reads SVGIG (reference sequence). The germline V and J ends were trimmed by 4 bases and 2 bases, with 8 bases remaining between them.

The chain has TRBV7-3 and TRBJ2-4, with D perhaps being TRBD1 or TRBD2 (5 bases each). This CDR3 comprises 13 residues. Germline V gives CDR1 SGHTA, CDR2 FQGTGA. V was shortened by 2 bases and J by 8 bases, with 10 bases between the two germline ends. CDR3 region: CASSLALGDIQYF. CDR3 nucleotide sequence: TGTGCCAGCAGCTTAGCTCTGGGGGACATTCAGTACTTC.

DNA of the CDR3: TGTGCCAGCAGGATCCCTCGGACAGGGAGGACTAATGAAAAACTGTTTTTT. Translation: CASRIPRTGRTNEKLFF. The V call is TRBV11-2, the J call TRBJ1-4, with 8 positions matching TRBD1. CDR3 length equals 17 residues. V lost 6 bases and J lost 2; bases outside the gene matches: 11. Germline CDR1 is SGHAT and CDR2 is FQNNGV.

The CDR3 sequence is CASSQPGNTGELFF. CDR3 nucleotides: TGTGCCAGCAGCCAACCCGGGAACACCGGGGAGCTGTTTTTT. This chain joins TRBV3-1 (or the pseudogene TRBV3-2) and TRBJ2-2; D remains ambiguous. Germline-derived CDR1 and CDR2 are LGHDT and YNNKEL (reference sequence). The CDR3 sequence is 14 residues long. V lost 2 bases to trimming and J lost 1 base, with 5 bases between them.

This clone showed up just a few times. V and J are TRBV3-1 (or the pseudogene TRBV3-2) and TRBJ2-2, with TRBD2 as a possible D gene (5 bases). Trimming took 1 base from V and 7 from J, leaving 13 bases between them. The CDR3 is made up of 15 amino acids. The germline gives CDR1 LGHDT, CDR2 YNNKEL (reference sequence). The CDR3 coding sequence is TGTGCCAGCAGCCAAGTTCCGGGGTACTACGGGGAGCTGTTTTTT. Its translation is CASSQVPGYYGELFF.

The rearrangement uses TRBV7-8 and TRBJ2-5; 7 nucleotides align to TRBD1. The V gene end was trimmed by 5 bases and the J gene end by 2 bases; junction bases not matched to a gene: 2. This CDR3 region has 13 residues. The germline gives CDR1 SGHVS, CDR2 FQNEAQ. CDR3 DNA: TGTGCCAGCAGCCGGGGACAGCAAGAGACCCAGTACTTC. Amino acid sequence: CASSRGQQETQYF.

As DNA, the CDR3 is TGTGCCGGAAGAAACACCGGGGAGCTGTTTTTT. The encoded protein is CAGRNTGELFF. This chain uses TRBV12-3 or TRBV12-4 with TRBJ2-2, with D hard to call. The V end was cut by 11 bases, the J end by 2 bases, with 6 bases between. CDR3 size: 11 residues.

This chain connects TRBV5-1 to TRBJ2-7; D gene ambiguous. This CDR3 is built from 14 residues. Looked up from germline, CDR1 is SGHRS and CDR2 is YFSETQ. Trimming removed 1 base from V and 4 bases from J, with 12 bases in between. CDR3 DNA sequence: TGCGCCAGCAGCTTGAGCTACCCGGCTTACGAGCAGTACGTC. Protein: CASSLSYPAYEQYV.

The J gene is TRBJ2-1, the V gene TRBV30; 7 bases are a match to TRBD1. The CDR3 loop spans 12 amino acids. Germline loops: CDR1 GTSNPN, CDR2 SVGIG (reference sequence). Trimming at V came to 5 bases and at J to 10 bases, leaving 8 bases not matched to a gene. The CDR3 DNA sequence: TGTGCCTGGCTACAGGGGTCCAGGGAGCAGTTCTTC. It encodes CAWLQGSREQFF.

V gene TRBV7-9 combines with J gene TRBJ1-4; D possibly corresponds to TRBD1 (6 bases). Germline CDR1 reads SEHNR; CDR2 reads FQNEAQ (reference sequence). This CDR3 spans 16 amino acids. Trimming took 8 bases from V and 3 from J, leaving 19 bases between them. The CDR3 nucleotides read TGTGCCAGCGAGGCCGGGGGGGGCTTAGCTAATGAAAAACTGTTTTTT. This sequence encodes CASEAGGGLANEKLFF. The full variable domain, rest sourced from reference TRBV7-9 and TRBJ1-4, is DTGVSQNPRHKITKRGQNVTFRCDPISEHNRLYWYRQTLGQGPEFLTYFQNEAQLEKSRLLSDRFSAERPKGSFSTLEIQRTEQGDSAMYLCASEAGGGLANEKLFFGSGTQLSVL.

The gene calls are TRBV7-2 and TRBJ2-3; 7 positions match TRBD1. The CDR3 consists of 15 residues. Unmatched junction bases numbered 6, after V lost 5 bases and J lost 1 base. Germline loops: CDR1 SGHTA, CDR2 FQGNSA. The CDR3 spells CASSGKGAGTDTQYF. The CDR3, as DNA: TGTGCCAGCAGCGGGAAGGGGGCTGGCACAGATACGCAGTATTTT.

The rearrangement links TRBV18 to TRBJ2-4; D may be TRBD1 (5 bases). The V gene lost 1 base and the J gene lost 4 bases, with 11 bases spanning the gap. The CDR3 loop spans 15 amino acids. Germline-derived CDR1 and CDR2 are KGHSH and LQKENI. CDR3 amino acids: CASSPQLAGKNIQYF. CDR3 nucleotides: TGTGCCAGCTCACCACAGCTGGCAGGGAAAAACATTCAGTACTTC. The full variable domain, completed using reference TRBV18 and TRBJ2-4, is NAGVMQNPRHLVRRRGQEARLRCSPMKGHSHVYWYRQLPEEGLKFMVYLQKENIIDESGMPKERFSAEFPKEGPSILRIQQVVRGDSAAYFCASSPQLAGKNIQYFGAGTRLSVL.

The genes are TRBV7-3 and TRBJ2-2; TRBD2 aligns across 14 bases. The CDR3 is made up of 18 amino acids. Trimming removed 3 bases from V and 3 bases from J; junction bases left unmatched: 6. From germline, CDR1 is SGHTA and CDR2 FQGTGA. This chain's CDR3 is CASSLATSGGADTGELFF. The CDR3 DNA reads as TGTGCCAGCAGCTTGGCGACTAGCGGGGGGGCCGACACCGGGGAGCTGTTTTTT.

The genes are TRBV19 and TRBJ2-2; tentative D call: TRBD1 (5 bases). CDR1 is LNHDA and CDR2 is SQIVND in the germline V gene (reference sequence). V was cut by 7 bases and J by 7 bases, with 13 bases left in between. This CDR3 spans 13 amino acids. CDR3 DNA sequence: TGTGCCAGTAATAAGGGGCGCATCGGGGAGCTGTTTTTT. Its translation is CASNKGRIGELFF.

The genes are TRBV4-3 and TRBJ1-3; D is perhaps TRBD1 (5 bases). CDR1 is LGHNA, CDR2 YSLEER, per germline. The V and J ends lost 1 base and 3 bases respectively, with 16 bases between them. The CDR3 extends over 17 amino acids. CDR3 coding DNA: TGCGCCAGCAGCCAAGCAGCCCTGACAGACTTTGGAAACACCATATATTTT. It encodes CASSQAALTDFGNTIYF.

This clone was picked up a small number of times. The rearrangement uses TRBV10-1 and TRBJ1-1; D ambiguous. V was cut by 0 bases and J by 7 bases, with 9 bases left in between. The CDR3 is 13 amino acids. From germline, CDR1 is WNHNN and CDR2 SYGVQD (reference sequence). CDR3 coding DNA: TGCGCCAGCAGTGAGTCAGGCAGAAATGAAGCTTTCTTT. Its protein is CASSESGRNEAFF.

This rearrangement joins TRBV4-2 to TRBJ1-2, with 8 bases lining up with TRBD1. Germline-derived CDR1 and CDR2 are LGHNA and YNFKEQ. The ends lost 1 base at V and 6 bases at J; junction bases unmatched: 16. The CDR3 consists of 18 residues. CDR3 sequence: CASSQVDVWTGSHDGYTF. CDR3 coding DNA: TGTGCCAGCAGCCAAGTCGACGTGTGGACAGGGAGTCACGATGGCTACACCTTC.

J is TRBJ2-3 and V is TRBV5-8; TRBD2 might be the D (7 bases). Germline CDR1 and CDR2: SGHTS and YDEGEE. V dropped 7 bases and J dropped 0 bases, with 27 bases sitting between them. The CDR3 extends over 19 amino acids. In nucleotides, the CDR3 is TGTGCCAGCCCTGTTATATACGGCGGGGGCGATCCTAGCACAGATACGCAGTATTTT. This sequence encodes CASPVIYGGGDPSTDTQYF.

V gene TRBV2 combines with J gene TRBJ2-1; D is uncertain. V gave up 3 bases and J gave up 0 bases, with 9 bases separating them. This CDR3 spans 15 amino acids. The germline CDR1 and CDR2 sequences are SNHLY and FYNNEI. CDR3: CASSDEFSSYNEQFF. In nucleotides, the CDR3 is TGTGCCAGCAGTGATGAGTTCAGCTCCTACAATGAGCAGTTCTTC.

V and J are TRBV7-9 and TRBJ1-5; D gene uncertain. The CDR3 loop spans 12 amino acids. CDR1 and CDR2 (germline): SEHNR, FQNEAQ (reference sequence). The V end was cut by 5 bases, the J end by 7 bases, with 9 bases between. The CDR3 here is CASSRPEQPQHF. CDR3 nucleotide sequence: TGTGCCAGCAGCCGTCCGGAACAGCCCCAGCATTTT.

The chain combines TRBV19 with TRBJ2-6, with 11 bases that match TRBD1. Trimming at V came to 6 bases and at J to 1 base, leaving 5 bases not matched to a gene. There are 17 residues in the CDR3. Per the germline V gene, CDR1 is LNHDA and CDR2 is SQIVND (reference sequence). CDR3 nucleotides: TGTGCCAGTAGCCGAGGACAGGGGGCTTCTGGGGCCAACGTCCTGACTTTC. Residues: CASSRGQGASGANVLTF. The full variable domain, rest sourced from reference TRBV19 and TRBJ2-6, is DGGITQSPKYLFRKEGQNVTLSCEQNLNHDAMYWYRQDPGQGLRLIYYSQIVNDFQKGDIAEGYSVSREKKESFPLTVTSAQKNPTAFYLCASSRGQGASGANVLTFGAGSRLTVL.

The chain uses TRBV5-1 and TRBJ1-2, with D maybe TRBD1 (6 bases). CDR1 and CDR2 from the germline V gene are SGHRS and YFSETQ. The CDR3 is made up of 16 amino acids. Trimming stripped 5 bases from V and 7 bases from J, with 24 bases between. The CDR3 nucleotides read TGCGCCAGCAGAAAAGCCGGGACACCCCCCGGTACTGGCTACACCTTC. Translation gives CASRKAGTPPGTGYTF.

This clone was counted a few times. The rearrangement uses TRBV7-3 and TRBJ2-2; D perhaps matches TRBD1 (6 bases). The CDR3 sequence is 15 residues long. Germline-derived CDR1 and CDR2 are SGHTA and FQGTGA. Deletions cut 5 bases from V and 4 bases from J, with 14 bases between. CDR3 nucleotide sequence: TGTGCCAGCAGCGGAAAGTTGGGGGCCACCGGGGAGCTGTTTTTT. Translated, it gives CASSGKLGATGELFF.

The chain is built from TRBV15 and TRBJ1-4; D call uncertain. The length of the CDR3 is 13 residues. The V gene's germline CDR1 is LNHNV and CDR2 YYDKDF (reference sequence). V was trimmed by 0 bases and J by 8 bases, leaving 7 bases between them. CDR3 sequence: CATSRDLYEKLFF. The CDR3 DNA reads TGTGCCACCAGCAGAGATCTGTACGAAAAACTGTTTTTT.

This rearrangement joins TRBV6-6 to TRBJ2-2; unclear D gene. The CDR3 is 16 amino acids. Germline CDR1 reads MNHNY; CDR2 reads SVGAGI (reference sequence). V gave up 6 bases and J gave up 4 bases, with 18 bases separating them. Here the CDR3 DNA reads TGTGCCAGCAGGCCAAGGCTCAGCAAGGTCACCGGGGAGCTGTTTTTT. It yields the protein CASRPRLSKVTGELFF.